A single sample gave rise to the 32 T cell receptor beta chains below, sequenced in a study of T cell responses to AZD1222 COVID-19 vaccine. TCRdb's copy holds only in-frame clones and misses some; the assay was immunoSEQ multiplex PCR. Altogether around 66,000 clones are present, over 75% being singletons, with the ten largest covering 15% to 20%. The sample consisted of peripheral blood, taken on day 0 of AZD1222 vaccination. The receptors shown here come from an adult in good health.

The chain is built from TRBV28 and TRBJ1-3; weak D call: TRBD1 (6 bases). The CDR3 contains 15 residues. The germline V gene encodes CDR1 MDHEN and CDR2 SYDVKM. V was shortened by 5 bases and J by 4 bases, with 15 bases between the two germline ends. CDR3 protein: CASSAPLGGGNTIYF. In nucleotides, the CDR3 is TGTGCCAGCAGTGCCCCGCTGGGGGGCGGAAACACCATATATTTT.

The chain combines TRBV7-6 with TRBJ2-1; 7 nucleotides align to TRBD2. Germline loops: CDR1 SGHVS, CDR2 FNYEAQ. CDR3 length: 15 residues. V gave up 5 bases and J gave up 5 bases; unmatched junction bases: 9. The CDR3 protein is CASSPARTRHNEQFF. The CDR3 coding sequence is TGTGCCAGCAGCCCGGCGCGGACTAGACACAATGAGCAGTTCTTC.

The chain uses TRBV7-2 and TRBJ1-1; possible D gene TRBD1, 6 bases. The CDR3 is 14 residues long. Germline V gene data show CDR1 as SGHTA and CDR2 as FQGNSA. Between the trimmed V and J ends, which lost 5 bases and 6 bases, there was a span of 16 bases. This CDR3 is CASSVVERGAEAFF. The CDR3 nucleotides are TGTGCCAGCAGCGTAGTTGAGAGGGGGGCTGAAGCTTTCTTT.

The chain joins TRBV7-2 to TRBJ2-7, with TRBD2 matching over 8 bases. Unmatched junction bases numbered 5, after V lost 1 base and J lost 3 bases. This CDR3 has 15 residues. CDR1 and CDR2 (germline): SGHTA, FQGNSA. The CDR3 sequence: CASSLDSGDGYEQYF. CDR3 DNA sequence: TGTGCCAGCAGCTTAGATAGCGGGGACGGCTACGAGCAGTACTTC.

The chain is built from TRBV6-5 and TRBJ2-3, with 7 nucleotides matching TRBD1. Trimming cost V 7 bases and J 5 bases; bases outside gene matches: 9. Germline lookup yields CDR1 MNHEY and CDR2 SVGAGI. This CDR3 contains 14 residues. The CDR3 region is CASTPLTGVDTQYF. DNA for the CDR3: TGTGCCAGCACTCCCCTCACAGGGGTAGATACGCAGTATTTT.

The count of this clone is one. The rearrangement joins TRBV24-1 to TRBJ2-2; 11 nucleotides line up with TRBD1. There are 16 residues in the CDR3. J gave up 4 bases and V 4 bases, and 4 bases lay outside the gene matches. CDR1 and CDR2 from the germline V gene are KGHDR and SFDVKD. This CDR3 is CATSDRGQGVTGELFF. As DNA, the CDR3 is TGTGCCACCAGTGACCGGGGACAGGGGGTCACCGGGGAGCTGTTTTTT.

This rearrangement joins TRBV6-6 to TRBJ1-5; TRBD1 agrees at 8 bases. The CDR3 is made up of 15 amino acids. V was pared by 2 bases and J by 5 bases, with 5 bases of the junction left unmatched. The V gene's germline CDR1 is MNHNY and CDR2 SVGAGI (reference sequence). CDR3 amino acids: CASSYGQGGDQPQHF. CDR3 in DNA: TGTGCCAGCAGTTACGGACAGGGTGGGGATCAGCCCCAGCATTTT.

The chain combines TRBV12-3 or TRBV12-4 with TRBJ2-7; D gene uncertain. V shed 6 bases and J shed 4 bases, with 10 bases lying between them. The CDR3 is made up of 12 amino acids. CDR3 DNA: TGTGCCAGCAGCCACCCTCGTTACGAGCAGTACTTC. It encodes CASSHPRYEQYF.

Concerning this clone itself: An end of the junction differs from the germline gene, which may be a read error. V gene TRBV6-5 combines with J gene TRBJ1-2; a possible D gene is TRBD1 (6 bases). Germline CDR1 and CDR2: MNHEY and SVGAGI. The CDR3 spans 15 residues. The CDR3 DNA follows: TGTACCAGCGACCTAGGTGGGGGGCCCTCTAGGGGCTACACCTTC. Protein product: CTSDLGGGPSRGYTF.

The chain joins TRBV27 to TRBJ2-1; D might be TRBD2 (5 bases). In germline, CDR1 is MNHEY, CDR2 SMNVEV (reference sequence). The V gene lost 4 bases and the J gene lost 1 base, with 17 bases spanning the gap. The CDR3 consists of 17 residues. The CDR3 sequence is CASSSERTGYSYNEQFF. The CDR3, as DNA: TGTGCCAGCAGTTCCGAAAGGACGGGGTATTCCTACAATGAGCAGTTCTTC.

The chain joins TRBV18 to TRBJ1-5; TRBD1 agrees at 9 bases. After removal of 2 bases from V and 5 bases from J, the junction contained 4 bases not matched to a gene. CDR1 KGHSH and CDR2 LQKENI come from the germline V gene. The CDR3 has 15 amino acids. For the CDR3, the DNA is TGTGCCAGCTCACCAGTAGGGACAGGGTATCAGCCCCAGCATTTT. Its protein product is CASSPVGTGYQPQHF.

This sequence joins TRBV10-3 and TRBJ1-2; TRBD1 matches 9 bases. The length of the CDR3 is 12 residues. V lost 6 bases to trimming and J lost 8 bases; unmatched junction nucleotides: 4. Germline lookup yields CDR1 ENHRY and CDR2 SYGVKD. The CDR3 loop is CAIRPGQGGYTF. The DNA of the CDR3 is TGTGCCATCAGACCGGGACAGGGCGGCTACACCTTC.

J is TRBJ2-7 and V is TRBV28; the match to TRBD2 covers 7 bases. Unmatched junction bases numbered 10, after V lost 7 bases and J lost 4 bases. Germline assignment: CDR1 MDHEN and CDR2 SYDVKM. This CDR3 is built from 14 residues. The DNA of the CDR3 is TGTGCCAGCACCTCGGGGGGTGGTAGGTACGAGCAGTACTTC. Translated: CASTSGGGRYEQYF.

The genes are TRBV7-2 and TRBJ1-5, with 7 nucleotides matching TRBD1. The CDR3 has 14 residues. V lost 4 bases and J lost 2; bases outside the gene matches: 2. Looked up from germline, CDR1 is SGHTA and CDR2 is FQGNSA. The chain's CDR3 is CASSSTGGNQPQHF. CDR3 nucleotide sequence: TGTGCCAGCAGCTCTACAGGGGGCAATCAGCCCCAGCATTTT. Supplemented by reference TRBV7-2 and TRBJ1-5, the full variable domain reads GAGVSQSPSNKVTEKGKDVELRCDPISGHTALYWYRQSLGQGLEFLIYFQGNSAPDKSGLPSDRFSAERTGGSVSTLTIQRTQQEDSAVYLCASSSTGGNQPQHFGDGTRLSIL.

The chain has TRBV6-5 and TRBJ1-5; weak D call: TRBD1 (5 bases). CDR3 length: 16 amino acids. V lost 0 bases, J lost 0 bases, and 9 bases lay in between. Germline assignment: CDR1 MNHEY and CDR2 SVGAGI. The CDR3 loop reads CASSYSGPYSNQPQHF. CDR3 nucleotide sequence: TGTGCCAGCAGTTACTCGGGACCGTATAGCAATCAGCCCCAGCATTTT.

The CDR3 reads CASSSGTVRQETQYF. The CDR3 DNA reads TGCGCCAGCAGCTCGGGGACAGTACGCCAAGAGACCCAGTACTTC. The chain combines TRBV5-1 with TRBJ2-5; 7 bases are shared with TRBD1. The CDR3 length is 15 residues. Germline-derived CDR1 and CDR2 are SGHRS and YFSETQ. Trimming removed 3 bases from V and 1 base from J; junction bases left unmatched: 6.

V usage is TRBV29-1 and J usage is TRBJ2-4; the D gene could be TRBD1 or TRBD2 (5 bases each). Germline CDR1 reads SQVTM; CDR2 reads ANQGSEA. There are 12 residues in the CDR3. Deletions cut 1 base from V and 6 bases from J, with 7 bases between. CDR3: CSVEAGPNIQYF. Here the CDR3 DNA reads TGCAGCGTTGAAGCGGGGCCAAACATTCAGTACTTC. The whole variable domain, remainder taken from reference TRBV29-1 and TRBJ2-4, is SAVISQKPSRDICQRGTSLTIQCQVDSQVTMMFWYRQQPGQSLTLIATANQGSEATYESGFVIDKFPISRPNLTFSTLTVSNMSPEDSSIYLCSVEAGPNIQYFGAGTRLSVL.

This clone was picked up a small number of times. The chain employs TRBV7-3 and TRBJ2-1, with D hard to call. Germline assignment: CDR1 SGHTA and CDR2 FQGTGA. This CDR3 is 15 amino acids long. V lost 2 bases and J 0 bases, leaving 8 bases between the germline ends. The DNA for the CDR3 is TGTGCCAGCAGCTTAGCTCCGAGCTCCTACAATGAGCAGTTCTTC. Translation gives CASSLAPSSYNEQFF.

This chain uses TRBV5-5 with TRBJ1-6, with D possibly TRBD1 on 5 matching bases. The CDR3 covers 16 residues. V dropped 1 base and J dropped 10 bases, with 18 bases sitting between them. Germline assignment: CDR1 SGHKS and CDR2 YYEKEE (reference sequence). CDR3 coding DNA: TGTGCCAGCAGCTTGAATTCAGGGACGACGGGGTCACCCCTCCACTTT. It codes for CASSLNSGTTGSPLHF. Looking up the rest from reference TRBV5-5 and TRBJ1-6 gives the full variable domain: DAGVTQSPTHLIKTRGQQVTLRCSPISGHKSVSWYQQVLGQGPQFIFQYYEKEERGRGNFPDRFSARQFPNYSSELNVNALLLGDSALYLCASSLNSGTTGSPLHFGNGTRLTVT.

CDR3 in DNA: TGTGCCTGGAGTAAGGGGGTGGGCTATGGCTACACCTTC. Translated, it gives CAWSKGVGYGYTF. The chain has TRBV30 and TRBJ1-2, with TRBD1 as a possible D gene (6 bases). The V gene's germline CDR1 is GTSNPN and CDR2 SVGIG (reference sequence). Trimming shortened V by 2 bases and J by 4 bases, and 11 bases separated the two germline ends. This CDR3 region has 13 residues.

J is TRBJ2-7 and V is TRBV21-1; whether TRBD2, the table's D call, matches the DNA was not checked. TRBV21-1 is noted as a pseudogene. The CDR3 has 19 residues. The DNA of the CDR3 is TGTGCCAGCAGCAACAAGGACGCCGGGGGGCTAGCGGGAGACCGCGAGCAGTACTTC. It is translated as CASSNKDAGGLAGDREQYF.

This clone was found once. V and J are TRBV7-2 and TRBJ2-1, with D hard to call. Germline lookup yields CDR1 SGHTA and CDR2 FQGNSA. This CDR3 has 13 residues. V was clipped by 2 bases and J by 7 bases, with 9 bases between them. The CDR3 nucleotides read TGTGCCAGCAGCTTAAAGGCAGAAAATGAGCAGTTCTTC. Its protein product is CASSLKAENEQFF. Combining the CDR3 with reference TRBV7-2 and TRBJ2-1 gives the whole variable domain GAGVSQSPSNKVTEKGKDVELRCDPISGHTALYWYRQSLGQGLEFLIYFQGNSAPDKSGLPSDRFSAERTGGSVSTLTIQRTQQEDSAVYLCASSLKAENEQFFGPGTRLTVL.

The V call is TRBV5-1, the J call TRBJ2-7, with 14 positions matching TRBD2. V lost 4 bases to trimming and J lost 2 bases; unmatched junction nucleotides: 2. This CDR3 spans 15 amino acids. Germline lookup yields CDR1 SGHRS and CDR2 YFSETQ. This CDR3 is CASSPGLAGAYEQYF. CDR3 coding DNA: TGCGCCAGCAGCCCGGGACTAGCGGGAGCCTACGAGCAGTACTTC.

V gene TRBV28 combines with J gene TRBJ2-7; the match to TRBD2 covers 14 bases. Germline loops: CDR1 MDHEN, CDR2 SYDVKM. V was clipped by 5 bases and J by 13 bases; unmatched bases: 13. There are 15 residues in the CDR3. This CDR3 is CASSIGTGTSGSIYF. The CDR3 DNA reads TGTGCCAGCAGTATCGGTACAGGGACTAGCGGGAGTATATACTTC.

The rearrangement joins TRBV9 to TRBJ2-1; the match to TRBD1 covers 7 bases. Per the germline V gene, CDR1 is SGDLS and CDR2 is YYNGEE. After removal of 1 base from V and 7 bases from J, the junction contained 2 bases not matched to a gene. The CDR3 is made up of 13 amino acids. The CDR3 sequence: CASSVRGHNEQFF. The CDR3 bases are TGTGCCAGCAGCGTAAGGGGGCATAATGAGCAGTTCTTC.

The rearrangement joins TRBV19 to TRBJ1-2; a possible D gene is TRBD1 (6 bases). CDR1 is LNHDA, CDR2 SQIVND, per germline (reference sequence). The CDR3 length is 17 residues. V was cut by 2 bases and J by 2 bases, with 18 bases left in between. CDR3 region: CASSIIGSGQSNYGYTF. Here the CDR3 DNA reads TGTGCCAGTAGTATAATCGGAAGTGGACAGTCGAACTATGGCTACACCTTC. Filled out from reference TRBV19 and TRBJ1-2, the complete variable domain reads DGGITQSPKYLFRKEGQNVTLSCEQNLNHDAMYWYRQDPGQGLRLIYYSQIVNDFQKGDIAEGYSVSREKKESFPLTVTSAQKNPTAFYLCASSIIGSGQSNYGYTFGSGTRLTVV.

The V gene is TRBV5-8, the J gene TRBJ1-5, with D unresolved. The length of the CDR3 is 12 residues. Trimming took 2 bases from V and 3 from J, leaving 3 bases between them. CDR1 is SGHTS and CDR2 is YDEGEE in the germline V gene. The CDR3 DNA reads TGTGCCAGCAGCTTTTACAATCAGCCCCAGCATTTT. Protein: CASSFYNQPQHF. Together with reference TRBV5-8 and TRBJ1-5, the CDR3 gives the full variable domain: EAGVTQSPTHLIKTRGQQATLRCSPISGHTSVYWYQQALGLGLQFLLWYDEGEERNRGNFPPRFSGRQFPNYSSELNVNALELEDSALYLCASSFYNQPQHFGDGTRLSIL.

The chain employs TRBV19 and TRBJ1-2, with D perhaps matching TRBD1 (5 bases). V lost 6 bases and J lost 4, with 18 bases in between. CDR3 length: 15 residues. CDR1 and CDR2 (germline): LNHDA, SQIVND (reference sequence). The CDR3 DNA reads as TGTGCCAGTAGAATCCAGGGAGACCGCCTCTATGGCTACACCTTC. Translation gives CASRIQGDRLYGYTF.

The chain has TRBV6-2 or TRBV6-3 and TRBJ2-4; D unresolved. V shed 0 bases and J shed 0 bases, with 24 bases lying between them. The CDR3 has 21 residues. CDR1 and CDR2 (germline): MNHEY, SVGEGT. CDR3 sequence (DNA): TGTGCCAGCAGTTACTCCTCCCTAGGGCACGATATTACGCTAGCCAAAAACATTCAGTACTTC. Encoded protein: CASSYSSLGHDITLAKNIQYF.

V is TRBV28 and J is TRBJ1-5, with a tentative D call TRBD1 (6 bases). Germline CDR1 reads MDHEN; CDR2 reads SYDVKM. Trimming stripped 6 bases from V and 7 bases from J, with 19 bases between. The CDR3 runs to 15 residues. The chain's CDR3 is CASRAEQGLRQPQHF. DNA for the CDR3: TGTGCCAGCAGGGCCGAACAGGGATTACGGCAGCCCCAGCATTTT.

This rearrangement joins TRBV7-3 to TRBJ1-5; D gene unclear. Germline V lookup: CDR1 SGHTA, CDR2 FQGTGA. The CDR3 totals 14 residues. The V and J ends lost 2 bases and 3 bases respectively, with 8 bases between them. CDR3 DNA sequence: TGTGCCAGCAGCTTATTCAGGCCCAATCAGCCCCAGCATTTT. Translated: CASSLFRPNQPQHF.

The chain links TRBV19 to TRBJ2-7, with D tentatively TRBD2 (6 bases). Germline CDR1 is LNHDA and CDR2 is SQIVND (reference sequence). This CDR3 comprises 13 residues. V lost 0 bases and J 5 bases, leaving 8 bases between the germline ends. DNA for the CDR3: TGTGCCAGTAGTATAGACTGGGGGGACGAGCAGTACTTC. It is translated as CASSIDWGDEQYF.